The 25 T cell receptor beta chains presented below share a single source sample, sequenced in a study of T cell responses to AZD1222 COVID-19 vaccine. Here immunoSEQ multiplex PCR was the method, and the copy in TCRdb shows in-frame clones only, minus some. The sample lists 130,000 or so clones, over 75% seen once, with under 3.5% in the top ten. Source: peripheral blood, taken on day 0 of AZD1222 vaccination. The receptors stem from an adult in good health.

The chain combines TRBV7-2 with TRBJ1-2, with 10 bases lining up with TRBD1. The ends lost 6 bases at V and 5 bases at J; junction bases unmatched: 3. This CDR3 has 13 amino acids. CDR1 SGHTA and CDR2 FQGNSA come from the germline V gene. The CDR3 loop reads CASRAGQGYGYTF. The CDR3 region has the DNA TGTGCCAGCAGGGCGGGACAGGGGTATGGCTACACCTTC.

The CDR3 reads CASSPDQRGSTDTQYF. CDR3 sequence (DNA): TGTGCCAGCAGCCCCGACCAGCGGGGGAGCACAGATACGCAGTATTTT. The rearrangement uses TRBV7-8 and TRBJ2-3; 8 bases agree with TRBD2. The V gene's germline CDR1 is SGHVS and CDR2 FQNEAQ. V dropped 5 bases and J dropped 0; count of bases not matched to a gene: 7. This CDR3 has 16 amino acids.

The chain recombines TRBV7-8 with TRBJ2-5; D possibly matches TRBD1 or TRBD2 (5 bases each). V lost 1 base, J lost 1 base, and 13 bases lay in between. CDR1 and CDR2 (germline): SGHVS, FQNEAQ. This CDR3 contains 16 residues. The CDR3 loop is CASSLGGLLSQETQYF. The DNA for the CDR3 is TGTGCCAGCAGCTTAGGGGGGTTACTAAGCCAAGAGACCCAGTACTTC. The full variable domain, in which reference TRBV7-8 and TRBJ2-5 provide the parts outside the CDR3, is GAGVSQSPRYKVAKRGQDVALRCDPISGHVSLFWYQQALGQGPEFLTYFQNEAQLDKSGLPSDRFFAERPEGSVSTLKIQRTQQEDSAVYLCASSLGGLLSQETQYFGPGTRLLVL.

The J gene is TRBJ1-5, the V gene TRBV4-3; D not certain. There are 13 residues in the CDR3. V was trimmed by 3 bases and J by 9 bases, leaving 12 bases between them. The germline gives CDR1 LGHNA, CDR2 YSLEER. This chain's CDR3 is CASSQHAGRPQHF. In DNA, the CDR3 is TGCGCCAGCAGCCAGCACGCCGGTAGGCCCCAGCATTTT.

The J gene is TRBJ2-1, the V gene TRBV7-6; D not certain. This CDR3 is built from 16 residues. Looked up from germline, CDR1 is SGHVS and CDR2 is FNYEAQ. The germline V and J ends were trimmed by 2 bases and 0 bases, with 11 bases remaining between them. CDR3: CASSLPRPSSYNEQFF. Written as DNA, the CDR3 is TGTGCCAGCAGCTTACCGCGGCCTAGCTCCTACAATGAGCAGTTCTTC.

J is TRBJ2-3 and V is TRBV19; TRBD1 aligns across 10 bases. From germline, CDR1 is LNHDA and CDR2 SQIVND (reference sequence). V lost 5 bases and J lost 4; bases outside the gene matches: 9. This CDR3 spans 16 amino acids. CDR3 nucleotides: TGTGCCAGTAGTTTCGGACAGGGGGTCAGTGCAGATACGCAGTATTTT. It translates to CASSFGQGVSADTQYF.

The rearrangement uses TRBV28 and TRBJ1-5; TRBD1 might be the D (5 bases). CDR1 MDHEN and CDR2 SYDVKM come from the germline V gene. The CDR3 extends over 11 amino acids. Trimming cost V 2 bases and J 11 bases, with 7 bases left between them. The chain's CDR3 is CASSLLGAQHF. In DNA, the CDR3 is TGTGCCAGCAGTTTACTGGGGGCCCAGCATTTT.

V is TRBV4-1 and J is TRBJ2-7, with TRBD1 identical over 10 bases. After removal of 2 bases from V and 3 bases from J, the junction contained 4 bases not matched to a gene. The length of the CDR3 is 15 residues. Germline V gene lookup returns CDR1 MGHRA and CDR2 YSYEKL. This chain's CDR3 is CASSQRTGGLYEQYF. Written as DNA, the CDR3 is TGCGCCAGCAGCCAAAGGACAGGGGGGCTCTACGAGCAGTACTTC.

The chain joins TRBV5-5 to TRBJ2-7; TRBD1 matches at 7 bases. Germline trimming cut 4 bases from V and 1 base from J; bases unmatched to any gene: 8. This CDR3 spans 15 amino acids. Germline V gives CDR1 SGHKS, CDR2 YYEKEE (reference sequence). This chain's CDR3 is CASSNRPGQSYEQYF. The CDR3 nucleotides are TGTGCCAGCAGCAACCGACCGGGACAGTCCTACGAGCAGTACTTC.

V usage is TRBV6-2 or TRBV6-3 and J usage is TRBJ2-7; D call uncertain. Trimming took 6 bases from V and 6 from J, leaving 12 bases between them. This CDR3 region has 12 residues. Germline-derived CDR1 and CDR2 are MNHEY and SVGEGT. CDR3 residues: CASSPAVTEQYF. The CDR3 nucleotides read TGTGCCAGCAGCCCTGCAGTCACCGAGCAGTACTTC.

The CDR3, as DNA: TGTGCCAGCAGACCGGGACAGGGTTCCTACGAGCAGTACTTC. Translating gives CASRPGQGSYEQYF. The rearrangement links TRBV6-5 to TRBJ2-7, with 9 bases fitting TRBD1. Germline CDR1 and CDR2: MNHEY and SVGAGI. This CDR3 is 14 amino acids long. Trimming cost V 6 bases and J 1 base; bases outside gene matches: 4.

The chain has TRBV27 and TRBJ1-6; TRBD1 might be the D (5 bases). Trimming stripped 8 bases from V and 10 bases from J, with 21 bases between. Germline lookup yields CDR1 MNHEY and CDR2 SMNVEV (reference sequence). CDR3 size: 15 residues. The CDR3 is CASGRPQGGVSPLHF. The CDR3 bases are TGTGCCAGCGGCCGGCCCCAGGGAGGAGTGTCACCCCTCCACTTT.

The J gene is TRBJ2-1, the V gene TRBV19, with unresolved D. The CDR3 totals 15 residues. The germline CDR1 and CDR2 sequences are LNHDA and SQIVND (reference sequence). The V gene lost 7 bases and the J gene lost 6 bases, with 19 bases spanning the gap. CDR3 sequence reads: CASTLSAATPNEQFF. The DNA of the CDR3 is TGTGCCAGTACTTTATCAGCCGCCACCCCCAATGAGCAGTTCTTC.

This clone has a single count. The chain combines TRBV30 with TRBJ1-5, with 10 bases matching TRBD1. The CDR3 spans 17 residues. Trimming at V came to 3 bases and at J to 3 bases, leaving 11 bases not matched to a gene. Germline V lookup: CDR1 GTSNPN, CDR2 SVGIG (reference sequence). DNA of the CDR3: TGTGCCTGGAGCGGACAATTGGGGACAGGGGTCAATCAGCCCCAGCATTTT. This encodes CAWSGQLGTGVNQPQHF. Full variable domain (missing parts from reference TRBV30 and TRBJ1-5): SQTIHQWPATLVQPVGSPLSLECTVEGTSNPNLYWYRQAAGRGLQLLFYSVGIGQISSEVPQNLSASRPQDRQFILSSKKLLLSDSGFYLCAWSGQLGTGVNQPQHFGDGTRLSIL.

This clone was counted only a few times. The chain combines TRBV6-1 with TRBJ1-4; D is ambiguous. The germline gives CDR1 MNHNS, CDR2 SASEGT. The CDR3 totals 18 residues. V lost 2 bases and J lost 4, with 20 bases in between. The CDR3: CASSESRSRRRSNEKLFF. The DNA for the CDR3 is TGTGCCAGCAGTGAATCTCGGTCGCGGAGGCGGAGTAATGAAAAACTGTTTTTT.

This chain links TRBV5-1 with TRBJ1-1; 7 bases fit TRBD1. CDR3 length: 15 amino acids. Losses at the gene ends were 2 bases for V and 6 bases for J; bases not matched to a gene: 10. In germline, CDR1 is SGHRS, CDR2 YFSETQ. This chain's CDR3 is CASSFRQGTVSEAFF. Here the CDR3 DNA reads TGCGCCAGCAGCTTCCGACAGGGAACGGTTTCTGAAGCTTTCTTT.

Here the CDR3 reads CASSYRQGAGNQPQHF. The DNA of the CDR3 is TGTGCCAGCAGTTACAGACAGGGGGCTGGGAATCAGCCCCAGCATTTT. The chain carries TRBV6-5 and TRBJ1-5; TRBD1 agrees at 10 bases. The CDR3 loop spans 16 amino acids. V was pared by 2 bases and J by 4 bases, with 5 bases of the junction left unmatched. The V gene's germline CDR1 is MNHEY and CDR2 SVGAGI.

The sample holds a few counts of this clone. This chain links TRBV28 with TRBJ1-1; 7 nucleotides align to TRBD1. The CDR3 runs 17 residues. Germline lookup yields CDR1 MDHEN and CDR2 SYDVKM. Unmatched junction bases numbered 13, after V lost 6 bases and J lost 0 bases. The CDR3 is CASSPPGGTALNTEAFF. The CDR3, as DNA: TGTGCCAGCAGCCCACCCGGGGGGACAGCCTTGAACACTGAAGCTTTCTTT. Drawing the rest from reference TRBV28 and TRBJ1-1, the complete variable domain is DVKVTQSSRYLVKRTGEKVFLECVQDMDHENMFWYRQDPGLGLRLIYFSYDVKMKEKGDIPEGYSVSREKKERFSLILESASTNQTSMYLCASSPPGGTALNTEAFFGQGTRLTVV.

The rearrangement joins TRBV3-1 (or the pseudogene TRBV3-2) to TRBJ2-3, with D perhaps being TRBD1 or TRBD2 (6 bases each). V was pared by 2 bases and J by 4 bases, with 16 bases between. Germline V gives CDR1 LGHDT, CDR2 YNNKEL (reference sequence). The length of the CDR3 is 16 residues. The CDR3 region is CASSQHGKGGADTQYF. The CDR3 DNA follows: TGTGCCAGCAGCCAACACGGGAAGGGGGGCGCAGATACGCAGTATTTT.

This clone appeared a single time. The CDR3 DNA sequence: TGTGCCAGCAGCATGGATAGGGGCCGCACAGATACGCAGTATTTT. Its translation is CASSMDRGRTDTQYF. V usage is TRBV7-2 and J usage is TRBJ2-3; perhaps TRBD1 as D (5 bases). This CDR3 region has 15 residues. The V end was cut by 5 bases, the J end by 1 base, with 13 bases between. CDR1 SGHTA and CDR2 FQGNSA come from the germline V gene.

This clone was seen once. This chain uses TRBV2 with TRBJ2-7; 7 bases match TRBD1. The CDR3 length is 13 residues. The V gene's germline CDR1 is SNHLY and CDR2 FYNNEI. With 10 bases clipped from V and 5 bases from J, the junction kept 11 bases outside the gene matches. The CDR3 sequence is CAIDRQGTDEQYF. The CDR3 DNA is TGTGCCATAGATAGACAGGGAACCGACGAGCAGTACTTC.

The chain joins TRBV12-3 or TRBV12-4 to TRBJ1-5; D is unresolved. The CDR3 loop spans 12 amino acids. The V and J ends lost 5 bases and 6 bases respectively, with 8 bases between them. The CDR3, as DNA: TGTGCCAGCAGTCTCATGATTCAGCCCCAGCATTTT. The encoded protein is CASSLMIQPQHF.

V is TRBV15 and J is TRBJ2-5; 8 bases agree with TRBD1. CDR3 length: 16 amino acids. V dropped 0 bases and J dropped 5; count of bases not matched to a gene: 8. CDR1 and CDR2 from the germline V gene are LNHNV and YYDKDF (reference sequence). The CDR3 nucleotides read TGTGCCACCAGCAGAGACCGGACAGGGCAACGGGAGACCCAGTACTTC. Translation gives CATSRDRTGQRETQYF.

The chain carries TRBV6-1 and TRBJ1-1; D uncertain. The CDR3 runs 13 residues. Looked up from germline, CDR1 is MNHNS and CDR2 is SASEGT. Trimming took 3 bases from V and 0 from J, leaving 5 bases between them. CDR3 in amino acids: CASSETLNTEAFF. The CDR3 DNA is TGTGCCAGCAGTGAGACCTTGAACACTGAAGCTTTCTTT.

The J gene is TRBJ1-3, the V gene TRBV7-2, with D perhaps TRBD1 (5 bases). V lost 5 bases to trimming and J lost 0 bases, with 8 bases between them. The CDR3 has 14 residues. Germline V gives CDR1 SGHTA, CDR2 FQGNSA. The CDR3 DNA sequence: TGTGCCAGCAGCCAACAGGTCTCTGGAAACACCATATATTTT. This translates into CASSQQVSGNTIYF. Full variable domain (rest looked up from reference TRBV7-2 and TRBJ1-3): GAGVSQSPSNKVTEKGKDVELRCDPISGHTALYWYRQSLGQGLEFLIYFQGNSAPDKSGLPSDRFSAERTGGSVSTLTIQRTQQEDSAVYLCASSQQVSGNTIYFGEGSWLTVV.